The 12 T cell receptor beta chains given below trace back to one sample, sequenced in a study of regulatory T cells in long-lasting Graves disease. Arm-PCR of CDR3 regions with iRepertoire HTBI primers generated TCR beta libraries. A single record per CDR3 protein comes from TCRdb applying MiXCR to the multiplex PCR reads. The sample holds roughly 500,000 distinct CDR3 sequences; roughly a fifth are singletons and the top ten take around 7%. Documented time point: persistent/refractory GD, antithyroid drugs over 5 years with positive TRAb. Generation of the TCR library employed RNA extracted from PBMCs. Sequenced here: peripheral blood mononuclear cells (PBMCs), sampled when the disease was refractory, from a patient treated with antithyroid drugs. The receptors stem from a female donor with Graves disease.

The table lists this clonotype with many counts. The chain combines TRBV24-1 with TRBJ1-1; the match to TRBD1 covers 7 bases. V lost 6 bases, J lost 1 base, and 4 bases stayed unmatched. From germline, CDR1 is KGHDR and CDR2 SFDVKD. The CDR3 is made up of 14 amino acids. CDR3 sequence (DNA): TGTGCCACCAGTTCAGGGGGACGGAACACTGAAGCTTTCTTT. Its translation is CATSSGGRNTEAFF.

The chain employs TRBV6-5 and TRBJ1-6; perhaps TRBD1 as D (5 bases). With 2 bases removed from V and 7 bases from J, the gap between germline ends came to 12 bases. The germline gives CDR1 MNHEY, CDR2 SVGAGI. This CDR3 comprises 15 residues. The chain's CDR3 is CASSYRGGSNSPLHF. The CDR3 DNA is TGTGCCAGCAGTTACCGGGGGGGATCCAATTCACCCCTCCACTTT.

The table lists this clonotype with a few counts. This sequence joins TRBV5-1 and TRBJ1-2; 11 bases are shared with TRBD1. The CDR3 has 14 amino acids. Per germline, CDR1 SGHRS and CDR2 YFSETQ. V was clipped by 4 bases and J by 8 bases; unmatched bases: 7. CDR3 DNA: TGCGCCAGCAGCCCGGGACAGGGGGAAGGGGGCTACACCTTC. Translated, it gives CASSPGQGEGGYTF.

J is TRBJ2-3 and V is TRBV25-1; 10 bases are a match to TRBD2. V lost 5 bases to trimming and J lost 6 bases; unmatched junction nucleotides: 11. The CDR3 covers 16 residues. Germline lookup yields CDR1 MGHDK and CDR2 SYGVNS. Here the CDR3 reads CASSSSLAGEWDTQYF. The CDR3 DNA is TGTGCCAGCAGTTCCAGTCTAGCGGGGGAGTGGGATACGCAGTATTTT.

This clonotype was picked up many times. The J gene is TRBJ1-1, the V gene TRBV28; 7 bases line up with TRBD1. The CDR3 totals 15 residues. V dropped 6 bases and J dropped 1; count of bases not matched to a gene: 8. Per germline, CDR1 MDHEN and CDR2 SYDVKM. The CDR3 DNA reads as TGTGCCAGCAGCCCCGCACAGGGGAAGAACACTGAAGCTTTCTTT. Protein: CASSPAQGKNTEAFF. The complete variable domain, with remaining parts taken from reference TRBV28 and TRBJ1-1, reads DVKVTQSSRYLVKRTGEKVFLECVQDMDHENMFWYRQDPGLGLRLIYFSYDVKMKEKGDIPEGYSVSREKKERFSLILESASTNQTSMYLCASSPAQGKNTEAFFGQGTRLTVV.

The chain couples TRBV6-5 to TRBJ2-7, with 10 nucleotides matching TRBD1. V gave up 4 bases and J gave up 1 base; unmatched junction bases: 7. The CDR3 is made up of 16 amino acids. The germline V gene has CDR1 MNHEY and CDR2 SVGAGI. CDR3 residues: CASSWDRGLGSYEQYF. The DNA of the CDR3 is TGTGCCAGCAGTTGGGACAGGGGACTGGGTTCCTACGAGCAGTACTTC.

This clonotype was counted many times. The chain combines TRBV6-1 with TRBJ1-1, with TRBD1 matching 7 bases. Per the germline V gene, CDR1 is MNHNS and CDR2 is SASEGT. The length of the CDR3 is 14 residues. V trimming: 5 bases; J trimming: 6 bases; junction bases outside the gene matches: 9. The CDR3 here is CASSRDSEVPEAFF. The CDR3, as DNA: TGTGCCAGCAGTAGGGACAGTGAGGTCCCTGAAGCTTTCTTT.

The chain carries TRBV7-6 and TRBJ2-3, with a possible D match to TRBD2 (6 bases). V dropped 0 bases and J dropped 0 bases, with 19 bases sitting between them. Germline CDR1 SGHVS, CDR2 FNYEAQ. The CDR3 length is 19 residues. CDR3 sequence (DNA): TGTGCCAGCAGCTTAGCGTCGAGGCGGGATGACTCTAGCACAGATACGCAGTATTTT. Its protein is CASSLASRRDDSSTDTQYF.

This clonotype was detected many times. The chain combines TRBV7-2 with TRBJ2-7, with 9 positions matching TRBD2. Per the germline V gene, CDR1 is SGHTA and CDR2 is FQGNSA. This CDR3 comprises 14 residues. The junction had 4 bases not matched to a gene; V was cut back by 6 bases and J by 1 base. The CDR3 coding sequence is TGTGCCAGCAGACCTAGCGGGATATCCTACGAGCAGTACTTC. It encodes CASRPSGISYEQYF.

The genes are TRBV6-9 and TRBJ2-3; possibly TRBD2 for D (6 bases). Germline V gene sequence: CDR1 MNHGY, CDR2 SVAAGI. The CDR3 extends over 14 amino acids. V was clipped by 10 bases and J by 0 bases, with 14 bases between them. The CDR3, as DNA: TGTGCCATGGGGGGAGGCACAAGCACAGATACGCAGTATTTT. It yields the protein CAMGGGTSTDTQYF.

Regarding this clonotype: A clone one base away is much larger, so this may be a read error. This chain links TRBV12-3 or TRBV12-4 with TRBJ2-7; 11 bases agree with TRBD2. This CDR3 contains 17 residues. CDR3 DNA: TGTGCCAACAGTTTAAGGGGCGGGACTAGCGGCTCCTACGAGCAGTACTTC. Translation gives CANSLRGGTSGSYEQYF.

This clonotype was observed a handful of times. The CDR3 sequence is CATSRDTGPGNTIYF. CDR3 sequence (DNA): TGTGCCACCAGCAGAGATACGGGCCCTGGAAACACCATATATTTT. This sequence joins TRBV15 and TRBJ1-3; D call uncertain. The V and J ends lost 0 bases and 2 bases respectively, with 8 bases between them. The length of the CDR3 is 15 residues. Germline CDR1 LNHNV, CDR2 YYDKDF (reference sequence).